The source of this T cell receptor (beta chain) is a study of technical replicates of blood from a handful of donors. The germline V and J ends were trimmed by 2 bases and 0 bases, with 6 bases remaining between them. Looked up from germline, CDR1 is SNHLY and CDR2 is FYNNEI. There are 14 residues in the CDR3. The protocol was immunoSEQ multiplex PCR, while the TCRdb copy is restricted to in-frame clones and leaves out a portion. Here the sample spans around 86,000 clones, about 97% being singletons. This chain links TRBV2 with TRBJ2-3; D remains unclear. Sequencing was done on a sample of T cells isolated from PBMCs. This clonotype originated in a human donor in good health. In DNA form, the CDR3 reads TGTGCCAGCAGTGAATCAGGTAGCACAGATACGCAGTATTTT. This gives the protein CASSESGSTDTQYF.